The entry below gives a single TCR beta chain sequence along with its context. The CDR3 contains 13 residues. Trimming removed 2 bases at V and 2 bases at J, with 6 bases between. The data derive from a study of blood T cell repertoires in COVID-19. Across the study: Acute and convalescent COVID-19 samples came from the United States, Italy and Spain. Sample material is recorded as cDNA or gDNA derived from T cells, B-cell-depleted T cells, or PBMCs.

Per the study methods: Reference gene primer amplification gave estimated nucleated cell counts. The data were produced by immunoSEQ multiplex PCR, yet TCRdb's version contains in-frame clones alone and is incomplete. That table gives V, J and clone size, and the DNA gave D and trimming. The table records 250,000 to 300,000 clones, 80% to 85% of them present only once. The TCR originated in a man between 60 and 75 years old with acute or convalescent COVID-19. The gene calls are TRBV12-3 or TRBV12-4 and TRBJ1-2; D not resolved. Sequences were obtained from peripheral blood. CDR3 region: CASSLNTNYGYTF. The CDR3 DNA is TGTGCCAGCAGTTTAAACACCAACTATGGCTACACCTTC.